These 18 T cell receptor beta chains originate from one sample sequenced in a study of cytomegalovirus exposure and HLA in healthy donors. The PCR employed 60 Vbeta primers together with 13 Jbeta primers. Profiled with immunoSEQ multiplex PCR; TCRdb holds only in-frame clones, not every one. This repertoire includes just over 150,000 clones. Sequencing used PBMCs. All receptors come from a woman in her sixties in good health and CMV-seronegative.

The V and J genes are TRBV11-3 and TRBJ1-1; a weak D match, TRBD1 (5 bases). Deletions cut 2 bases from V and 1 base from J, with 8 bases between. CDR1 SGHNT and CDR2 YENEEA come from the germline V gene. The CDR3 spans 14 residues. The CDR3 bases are TGTGCCAGCAGCTTAAAAGGGGAGAACACTGAAGCTTTCTTT. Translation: CASSLKGENTEAFF. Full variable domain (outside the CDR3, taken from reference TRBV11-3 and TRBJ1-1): EAGVVQSPRYKIIEKKQPVAFWCNPISGHNTLYWYLQNLGQGPELLIRYENEEAVDDSQLPKDRFSAERLKGVDSTLKIQPAELGDSAVYLCASSLKGENTEAFFGQGTRLTVV.

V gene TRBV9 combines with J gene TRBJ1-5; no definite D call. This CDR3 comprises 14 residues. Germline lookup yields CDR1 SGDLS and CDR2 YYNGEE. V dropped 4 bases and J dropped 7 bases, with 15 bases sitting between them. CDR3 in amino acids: CASSPQDIEQPQHF. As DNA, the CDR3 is TGTGCCAGCAGCCCACAAGACATAGAACAGCCCCAGCATTTT. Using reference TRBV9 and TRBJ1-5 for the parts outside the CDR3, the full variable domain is DSGVTQTPKHLITATGQRVTLRCSPRSGDLSVYWYQQSLDQGLQFLIQYYNGEERAKGNILERFSAQQFPDLHSELNLSSLELGDSALYFCASSPQDIEQPQHFGDGTRLSIL.

The CDR3 here is CASSKSDLRSGAEAFF. The CDR3 coding sequence is TGTGCCAGCAGTAAATCCGACCTTCGGTCGGGAGCTGAAGCTTTCTTT. The chain uses TRBV2 and TRBJ1-1; D call uncertain. The CDR3 is 16 amino acids. V gave up 5 bases and J gave up 6 bases, with 22 bases separating them. Germline-derived CDR1 and CDR2 are SNHLY and FYNNEI. Complete variable domain (other parts from reference TRBV2 and TRBJ1-1): EPEVTQTPSHQVTQMGQEVILRCVPISNHLYFYWYRQILGQKVEFLVSFYNNEISEKSEIFDDQFSVERPDGSNFTLKIRSTKLEDSAMYFCASSKSDLRSGAEAFFGQGTRLTVV.

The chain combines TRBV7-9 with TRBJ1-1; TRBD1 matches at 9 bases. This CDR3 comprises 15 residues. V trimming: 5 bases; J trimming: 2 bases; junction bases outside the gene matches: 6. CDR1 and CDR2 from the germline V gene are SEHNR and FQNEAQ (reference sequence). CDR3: CASSQGQGRNTEAFF. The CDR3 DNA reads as TGTGCCAGCAGCCAGGGACAGGGTAGAAACACTGAAGCTTTCTTT.

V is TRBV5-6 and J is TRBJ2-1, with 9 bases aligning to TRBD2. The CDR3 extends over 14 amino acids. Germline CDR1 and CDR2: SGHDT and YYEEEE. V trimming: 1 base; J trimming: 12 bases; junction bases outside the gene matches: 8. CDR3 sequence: CASSLLTSGRRQFF. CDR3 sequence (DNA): TGTGCCAGCAGCTTGCTGACTAGCGGCAGACGGCAGTTCTTC.

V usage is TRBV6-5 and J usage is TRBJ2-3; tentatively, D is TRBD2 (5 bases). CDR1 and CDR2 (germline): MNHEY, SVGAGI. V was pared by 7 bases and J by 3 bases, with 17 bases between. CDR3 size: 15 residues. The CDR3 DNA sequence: TGTGCCAGCAACTCCCACCCCCCGGGAACAGATACGCAGTATTTT. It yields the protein CASNSHPPGTDTQYF.

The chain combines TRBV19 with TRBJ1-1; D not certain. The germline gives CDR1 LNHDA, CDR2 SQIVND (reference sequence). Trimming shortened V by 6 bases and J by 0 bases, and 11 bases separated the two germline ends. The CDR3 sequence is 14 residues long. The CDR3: CASSQAGMNTEAFF. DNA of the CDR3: TGTGCCAGTAGCCAGGCCGGCATGAACACTGAAGCTTTCTTT.

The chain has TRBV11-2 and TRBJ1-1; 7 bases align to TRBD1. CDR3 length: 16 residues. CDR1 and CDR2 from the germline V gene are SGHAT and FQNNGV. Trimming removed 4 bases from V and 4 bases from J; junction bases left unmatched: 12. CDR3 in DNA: TGTGCCAGCAGCTCCGGTCGACAGGGACGAATCACTGAAGCTTTCTTT. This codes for CASSSGRQGRITEAFF.

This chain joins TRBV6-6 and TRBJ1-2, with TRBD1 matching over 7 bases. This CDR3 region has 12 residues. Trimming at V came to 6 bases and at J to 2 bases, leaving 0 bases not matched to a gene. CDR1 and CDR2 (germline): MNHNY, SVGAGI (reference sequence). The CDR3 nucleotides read TGTGCCAGCAGGACAGGGAACTATGGCTACACCTTC. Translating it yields CASRTGNYGYTF.

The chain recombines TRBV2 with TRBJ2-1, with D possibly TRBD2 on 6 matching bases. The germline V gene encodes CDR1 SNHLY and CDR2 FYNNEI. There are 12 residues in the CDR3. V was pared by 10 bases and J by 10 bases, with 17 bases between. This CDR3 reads CATTTGGDEQFF. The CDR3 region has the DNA TGTGCCACAACCACCGGAGGGGACGAGCAGTTCTTC.

This CDR3 is CASSYLGGPGGEQFF. The DNA of the CDR3 is TGTGCCAGCAGCTACCTGGGGGGACCTGGGGGTGAGCAGTTCTTC. The chain links TRBV7-8 to TRBJ2-1, with D tentatively TRBD2 (6 bases). V lost 4 bases to trimming and J lost 9 bases, with 19 bases between them. CDR3 length equals 15 residues. Germline V gives CDR1 SGHVS, CDR2 FQNEAQ. Drawing the rest from reference TRBV7-8 and TRBJ2-1, the complete variable domain is GAGVSQSPRYKVAKRGQDVALRCDPISGHVSLFWYQQALGQGPEFLTYFQNEAQLDKSGLPSDRFFAERPEGSVSTLKIQRTQQEDSAVYLCASSYLGGPGGEQFFGPGTRLTVL.

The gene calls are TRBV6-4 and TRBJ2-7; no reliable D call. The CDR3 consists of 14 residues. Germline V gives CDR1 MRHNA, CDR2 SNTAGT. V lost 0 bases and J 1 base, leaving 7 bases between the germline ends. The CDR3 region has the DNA TGTGCCAGCAGTGACTCATTGGAGTCCTACGAGCAGTACTTC. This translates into CASSDSLESYEQYF.

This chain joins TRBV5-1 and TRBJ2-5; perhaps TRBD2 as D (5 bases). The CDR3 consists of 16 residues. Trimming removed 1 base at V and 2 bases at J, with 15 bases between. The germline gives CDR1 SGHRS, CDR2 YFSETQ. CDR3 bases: TGCGCCAGCAGCTTGACGGGGTATGAACCTCAAGAGACCCAGTACTTC. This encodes CASSLTGYEPQETQYF.

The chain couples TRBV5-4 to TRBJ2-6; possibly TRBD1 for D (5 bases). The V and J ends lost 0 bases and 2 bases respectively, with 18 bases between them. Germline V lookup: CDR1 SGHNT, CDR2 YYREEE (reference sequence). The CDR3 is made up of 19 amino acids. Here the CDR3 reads CASSLADSVIFAGANVLTF. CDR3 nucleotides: TGTGCCAGCAGCTTGGCCGACAGTGTGATCTTCGCTGGGGCCAACGTCCTGACTTTC.

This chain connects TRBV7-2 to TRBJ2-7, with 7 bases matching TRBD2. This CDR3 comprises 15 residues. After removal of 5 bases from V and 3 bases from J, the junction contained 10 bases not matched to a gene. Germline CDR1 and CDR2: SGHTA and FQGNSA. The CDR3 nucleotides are TGTGCCAGCAGCACTAGGAGGACTAGGAACTACGAGCAGTACTTC. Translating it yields CASSTRRTRNYEQYF.

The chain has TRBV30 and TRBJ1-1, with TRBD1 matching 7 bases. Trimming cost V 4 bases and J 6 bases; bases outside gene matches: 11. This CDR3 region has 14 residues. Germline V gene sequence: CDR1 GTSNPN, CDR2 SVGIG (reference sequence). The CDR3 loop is CAWNPGQRVPEAFF. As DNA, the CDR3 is TGTGCCTGGAATCCGGGACAGAGGGTTCCTGAAGCTTTCTTT.

CDR3 in amino acids: CASSFQGASYNSPLHF. CDR3 DNA: TGTGCCAGCAGTTTTCAGGGGGCCTCCTATAATTCACCCCTCCACTTT. This sequence joins TRBV27 and TRBJ1-6, with 8 bases lining up with TRBD1. The germline V gene has CDR1 MNHEY and CDR2 SMNVEV (reference sequence). V lost 3 bases, J lost 0 bases, and 1 base stayed unmatched. CDR3 size: 16 residues.

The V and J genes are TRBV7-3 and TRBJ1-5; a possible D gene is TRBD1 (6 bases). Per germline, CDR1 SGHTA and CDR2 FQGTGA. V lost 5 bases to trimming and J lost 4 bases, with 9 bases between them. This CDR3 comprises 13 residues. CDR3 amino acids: CASSQGQNQPQHF. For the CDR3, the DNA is TGTGCCAGCAGCCAGGGGCAGAATCAGCCCCAGCATTTT.